The rows below give T cell receptor beta chains drawn from one sample of a study of breast tumors, draining lymph nodes, adjacent tissues. TCRdb re-derived calls from the multiplex PCR reads in MiXCR, one entry per CDR3 protein. The profile shows 20,000 to 25,000 distinct CDR3 sequences, around 50% of them singletons. Sequencing was carried out using breast tumor tissue. All receptors derive from a female donor with breast cancer. Some clones in this sample may be carry-over from other donors' samples. The CDR3 runs from the conserved cysteine through the conserved F or W. Each record gives: D gene, V gene, clone size, J gene, CDR3 DNA, CDR3 protein. The D gene is left open where the match is weak. The size entry is marked missing in some rows and otherwise reads once, few, many or a size class.

TRBD1	TRBV7-2	.	TRBJ2-3	TGTGCCAGTAGTATACACGCCGGCGGGACAGGCCTAACAGATACGCAGTATTTT	CASSIHAGGTGLTDTQYF
.	TRBV7-9	.	TRBJ2-7	TGTGCCAGCAGCGACAGAAATGGGGGTTTCAACGAGCAGTACTTC	CASSDRNGGFNEQYF
.	TRBV6-1	many	TRBJ2-7	TGTGCCAGCAGTGAAGCATCCGGGGCCTACGAGCAGTACTTC	CASSEASGAYEQYF
TRBD2	TRBV11-3	many	TRBJ2-1	TGTGCCAGCAGCCCTAGCGGCCAGGGCGGGAGTGAGCAGTTCTTC	CASSPSGQGGSEQFF
TRBD1	TRBV7-8	.	TRBJ1-6	TGTGCCAGCACACCCGACAGGGCGAATTCACCCCTCCACTTT	CASTPDRANSPLHF
TRBD2	TRBV6-5	.	TRBJ2-2	TGTGCCAGCAGTTCTCGGACTAGCGGAAGCACCGGGGAGCTGTTTTTT	CASSSRTSGSTGELFF
.	TRBV29-1	.	TRBJ2-3	.	CSVYLCSVDAGSVTDTQYF
.	TRBV4-2	once	TRBJ2-2	TGTGCCAGCAGCCTAACTAGTAGCAACACCGGGGAGCTGTTTTTT	CASSLTSSNTGELFF
.	TRBV20-1	.	TRBJ2-7	TGCAGTGCTGCGACGGGGTCCTACGAGCAGTACTTC	CSAATGSYEQYF
.	TRBV4-1	.	TRBJ1-3	TGCGCCAGCAGTCACTACAGGGAGCCTGGAAACACCATATATTTT	CASSHYREPGNTIYF
.	TRBV20-1	once	TRBJ1-6	TGCAGTGCTAGAGATGAAGGGATACGGAGTTCACCCCTCCACTTT	CSARDEGIRSSPLHF
.	TRBV20-1	medium-sized	TRBJ1-5	TGCAGTGCTGAGGGGAAGGGGCAGCCCCAGCATTTT	CSAEGKGQPQHF
.	TRBV5-4	many	TRBJ1-3	TGTGCCAGCAGCTTGGAGGGTGGAGGAGGAAACACCATATATTTT	CASSLEGGGGNTIYF
.	TRBV7-2	medium-sized	TRBJ2-1	TGTGCCAGCAGCCTCGGACGGCACAATGAGCAGTTCTTC	CASSLGRHNEQFF
TRBD2	TRBV4-1	few	TRBJ2-7	TGCGCCAGCAGCTTCCGACTAGCGGGGGGGCGGGAGCAGTACTTC	CASSFRLAGGREQYF
TRBD2	TRBV19	once	TRBJ2-1	TGTGCCACCTTCCCGGGGGGGGGTGAGCAGTTCTTC	CATFPGGGEQFF
.	TRBV9	.	TRBJ1-6	TGTGCCAGCAGCGTAGCCGGAGTAGGTTCACCCCTCCACTTT	CASSVAGVGSPLHF
TRBD2	TRBV15	many	TRBJ2-3	TGTGCCACCAGCCCCTCTAGCGGGCGCACAGATACGCAGTATTTT	CATSPSSGRTDTQYF
.	TRBV30	.	TRBJ1-1	TGTGCCTGGAGTCCCAGGAGGGACACTGAAGCTTTCTTT	CAWSPRRDTEAFF
.	TRBV2	few	TRBJ1-3	TGTGCCAGCAGTGATGACAGCTCTGGAAACACCATATATTTT	CASSDDSSGNTIYF
.	TRBV2	many	TRBJ1-4	TGTGCCAGCACCGAAGAACGGCAGCTTAATGAAAAACTGTTTTTT	CASTEERQLNEKLFF
TRBD2	TRBV12-3/TRBV12-4	.	TRBJ2-3	TGTGCCAGCAAACTAGCGGGAGGAGATACGCAGTATTTT	CASKLAGGDTQYF
TRBD2	TRBV29-1	.	TRBJ2-3	TGCAGCCAGGCGGGGGGCGACACAGATACGCAGTATTTT	CSQAGGDTDTQYF